These T cell receptor beta chains were read from a single sample in a study of control samples from healthy donors and cancer patients. This table comes from immunoSEQ multiplex PCR, and its TCRdb copy is limited to in-frame clones, with some not included. The sample records 100,000 to 120,000 clones, roughly 88% being singletons. The sample was PBMCs. The receptors were sampled from a woman in her sixties or seventies with lung cancer. Each CDR3 is given with its conserved first and last residue. A D gene is named only where the DNA matches it firmly. Rows give clone size only sometimes, using once, few, many, or a class for an expanded clone.

size,V,D,length,J,DNA,CDR3
NA,TRBV6-6,NA,15,TRBJ1-2,TGTGCCAGCATGCTCCCGACAGGAGATATCTATGGCTACACCTTC,CASMLPTGDIYGYTF
NA,TRBV4-2,NA,16,TRBJ1-2,TGTGCCAGCAGCCAAGTTACTTCGACGACTAACTATGGCTACACCTTC,CASSQVTSTTNYGYTF
NA,TRBV7-2,NA,18,TRBJ2-5,TGTGCCAGCAGCTTGCCAGAGGTGGCGAAGCTTAGTCAAGAGACCCAGTACTTC,CASSLPEVAKLSQETQYF
NA,TRBV7-9,NA,12,TRBJ1-3,TGTGCCAGCAGCTTAGGCTCCAACACCATATATTTT,CASSLGSNTIYF
NA,TRBV13,TRBD1,15,TRBJ2-2,TGTGCCAGCAGCTTAGGCAGGGGGCGTAGCGGGGAGCTGTTTTTT,CASSLGRGRSGELFF
NA,TRBV3-1/TRBV3-2,NA,14,TRBJ2-1,TGTGCCAGCAGCCCCCTCGAACTTCTCAATGAGCAGTTCTTC,CASSPLELLNEQFF
few,TRBV5-1,TRBD2,18,TRBJ2-1,TGCGCCAGCAGCTCCCTTATGGGTCGGCGGGAGCGGTACAATGAGCAGTTCTTC,CASSSLMGRRERYNEQFF
few,TRBV10-3,NA,11,TRBJ2-7,TGTGCCATCAGTGATGACTGGGTGCAGTACTTC,CAISDDWVQYF
NA,TRBV11-2,NA,15,TRBJ1-3,TGTGCCAGCAGCTCCAGACAGAGCTCTGGAAACACCATATATTTT,CASSSRQSSGNTIYF
NA,TRBV5-1,TRBD2,16,TRBJ2-1,TGCGCCAGCAGCTTGATGGGACTAGCGGACTACAATGAGCAGTTCTTC,CASSLMGLADYNEQFF
NA,TRBV18,NA,13,TRBJ1-1,TGTGCCAGCTCACCATTAAAGGACACTGAAGCTTTCTTT,CASSPLKDTEAFF
NA,TRBV18,NA,14,TRBJ2-7,TGTGCCAGCTCACCGGACTTGGTCTCCTACGAGCAGTACTTC,CASSPDLVSYEQYF
NA,TRBV29-1,TRBD1,12,TRBJ2-7,TGCAGCGCCGAGGGACAGGGGTCCGAGCAGTACTTC,CSAEGQGSEQYF
NA,TRBV24-1,TRBD1,15,TRBJ1-1,TGTGCCACCAGTGATGGACAGGGGATGGGGACTGAAGCTTTCTTT,CATSDGQGMGTEAFF
NA,TRBV6-5,NA,15,TRBJ2-7,TGTGCCAGCAGTTACTCTGACCAGGGGCCCTACGAGCAGTACTTC,CASSYSDQGPYEQYF
few,TRBV9,NA,15,TRBJ2-2,TGTGCCAGCAGCGTAGAGTGGACAGTCACCGGGGAGCTGTTTTTT,CASSVEWTVTGELFF
NA,TRBV5-6,NA,16,TRBJ1-1,TGTGCCAGCAGCTTATCCCAGGGGATCCTGAACACTGAAGCTTTCTTT,CASSLSQGILNTEAFF
NA,TRBV5-4,TRBD1,19,TRBJ1-1,TGTGCCAGCAGCTCGCACCCACTCTCTCGACAGGGCTTGAACACTGAAGCTTTCTTT,CASSSHPLSRQGLNTEAFF
once,TRBV11-3,NA,15,TRBJ2-7,TGTGCCAGCAGCTCCCGTTCTGCAGGAGGCACAGGGTGGGACTTC,CASSSRSAGGTGWDF
NA,TRBV15,NA,14,TRBJ1-5,TGTGCCACCAGCAGAGCTCAGAGCAATCAGCCCCAGCATTTT,CATSRAQSNQPQHF
few,TRBV2,NA,15,TRBJ1-5,TGTGCCAGCAGTGACAGCTCTGGCACCAATCAGCCCCAGCATTTT,CASSDSSGTNQPQHF
NA,TRBV30,NA,13,TRBJ1-5,TGTGCCTGGGCGGGACGAGGCCCCGGGCCCCAGCATTTT,CAWAGRGPGPQHF
NA,TRBV6-2/TRBV6-3,TRBD2,14,TRBJ2-3,TGTGCCAGCAGTTACTCGGCGGGGGGCGATACGCAGTATTTT,CASSYSAGGDTQYF
NA,TRBV4-2,TRBD2,16,TRBJ2-3,TGTGCCAGCAGCCAGGGGGTAGCGGGAGGCACAGATACGCAGTATTTT,CASSQGVAGGTDTQYF
few,TRBV2,TRBD2,14,TRBJ2-7,TGTGCCAGCAGAGGGACTAGCGGAGCCTACGAGCAGTACTTC,CASRGTSGAYEQYF
NA,TRBV25-1,NA,16,TRBJ1-2,TGTGCCAGCAGTGAGGTGGGAGCAACCGCTAACTATGGCTACACCTTC,CASSEVGATANYGYTF
NA,TRBV2,TRBD1,15,TRBJ1-4,TGTGCCAGCAGTTCGTCCGGACAGGGTAATGAAAAACTGTTTTTT,CASSSSGQGNEKLFF
NA,TRBV9,NA,12,TRBJ2-5,TGTGCCAGCAGCGTGAAAGAAGAGACCCAGTACTTC,CASSVKEETQYF
NA,TRBV11-2,NA,18,TRBJ1-3,TGTGCCAGCAGCGACCATTTACAGGGCCGCCGCTCTGGAAACACCATATATTTT,CASSDHLQGRRSGNTIYF
once,TRBV23-1,TRBD1,20,TRBJ2-7,TGCGCCAGCAGTCAATCTGGGGGGCAGGGGGCTTCACGCCTGACCTACGAGCAGTACTTC,CASSQSGGQGASRLTYEQYF
NA,TRBV3-1/TRBV3-2,TRBD1,13,TRBJ1-2,TGTGCCAGCAGCCAGACAGGGGACTATGGCTACACCTTC,CASSQTGDYGYTF